This T cell receptor beta chain originates from a study of tumor-infiltrating lymphocytes in primary liver carcinoma. Study as a whole: Patients were men and women aged 30 to 69 years. Between 4.2 and 10 cm across, the tumors were all of stage T1-T3 N0M0.

Co-extracting RNA and DNA was done with 20-30 mg of unsorted bulk tissue as input. Tumors were each sampled at five separate regions. cDNA specific to TCR beta was made from about 550 ng of total RNA, with a constant-region primer employed for priming. Slightly modified ARM-PCR served as the procedure for the TCR beta libraries. These libraries came from three rounds of nested multiplex PCR. Rounds one and two of PCR, each of roughly 10 cycles, were primed with TRBV1-TRBV30 forward primers and a C-beta reverse primer. Using its own MiXCR run on the multiplex PCR reads, TCRdb lists one record per CDR3 protein. The data contain 40,000 to 55,000 distinct CDR3 sequences, less than 75% of them singletons. Remarks on this clonotype: Its target is not known.

The study, taken as a whole, reports: Compared with tumor region pairs, tumor-adjacent and tumor-blood pairs overlapped less.

Per the germline V gene, CDR1 is SGDLS and CDR2 is YYNGEE. This CDR3 spans 14 amino acids. The material sequenced was liver tumor tissue from sampling region 5. As for subset: tumor region T5, tumor centre. The sequence derives from a middle-aged man with primary liver carcinoma and hepatitis B virus infection. The rearrangement links TRBV9 to TRBJ2-7, with 7 bases identical to TRBD2. The J call is uncertain, as TRBJ2-1 better fits the DNA end. The CDR3 DNA is TGTGCCAGCAGCCCGCGCGGGGGAAGCTACGAGCAGTTCTTC. Protein: CASSPRGGSYEQFF.